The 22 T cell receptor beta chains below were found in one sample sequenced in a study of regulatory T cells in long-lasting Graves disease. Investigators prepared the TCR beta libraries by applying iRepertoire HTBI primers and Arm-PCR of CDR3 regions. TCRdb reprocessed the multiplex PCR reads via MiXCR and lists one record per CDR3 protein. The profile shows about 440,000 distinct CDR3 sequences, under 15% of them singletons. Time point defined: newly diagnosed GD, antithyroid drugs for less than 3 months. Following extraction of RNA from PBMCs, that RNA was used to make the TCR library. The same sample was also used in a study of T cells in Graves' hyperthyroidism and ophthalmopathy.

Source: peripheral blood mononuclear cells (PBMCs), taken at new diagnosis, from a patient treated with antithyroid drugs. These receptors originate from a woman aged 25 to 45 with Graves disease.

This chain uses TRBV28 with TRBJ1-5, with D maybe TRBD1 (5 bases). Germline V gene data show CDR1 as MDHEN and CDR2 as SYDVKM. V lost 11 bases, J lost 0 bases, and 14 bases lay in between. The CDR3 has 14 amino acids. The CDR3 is CAATPGISNQPQHF. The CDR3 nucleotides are TGTGCCGCAACCCCAGGGATTAGCAATCAGCCCCAGCATTTT.

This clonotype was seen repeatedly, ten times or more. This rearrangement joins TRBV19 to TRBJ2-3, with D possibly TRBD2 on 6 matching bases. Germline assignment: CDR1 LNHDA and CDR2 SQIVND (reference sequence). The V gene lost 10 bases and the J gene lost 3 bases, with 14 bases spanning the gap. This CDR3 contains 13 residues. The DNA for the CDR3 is TGTGCCATCGGGACCGGAGGGACAGATACGCAGTATTTT. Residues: CAIGTGGTDTQYF.

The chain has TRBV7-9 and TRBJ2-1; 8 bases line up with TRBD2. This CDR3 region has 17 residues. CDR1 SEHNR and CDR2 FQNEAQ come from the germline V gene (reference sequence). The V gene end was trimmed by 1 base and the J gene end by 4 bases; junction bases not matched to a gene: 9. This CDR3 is CASSLGSTSGGYNEQFF. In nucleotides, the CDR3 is TGTGCCAGCAGCTTAGGATCCACTAGCGGAGGATACAATGAGCAGTTCTTC.

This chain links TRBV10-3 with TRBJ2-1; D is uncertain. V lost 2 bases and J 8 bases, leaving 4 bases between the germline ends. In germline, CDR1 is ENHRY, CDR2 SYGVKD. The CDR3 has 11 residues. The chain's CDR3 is CAISEKYEQFF. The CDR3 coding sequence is TGTGCCATCAGTGAGAAATATGAGCAGTTCTTC.

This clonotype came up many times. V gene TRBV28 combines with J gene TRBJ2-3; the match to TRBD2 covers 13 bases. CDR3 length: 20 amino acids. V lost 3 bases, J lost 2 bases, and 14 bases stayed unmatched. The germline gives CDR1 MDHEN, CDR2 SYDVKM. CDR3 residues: CASSFPPQTSGRADTDTQYF. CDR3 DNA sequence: TGTGCCAGCAGTTTCCCGCCTCAAACTAGCGGGAGGGCCGACACAGATACGCAGTATTTT.

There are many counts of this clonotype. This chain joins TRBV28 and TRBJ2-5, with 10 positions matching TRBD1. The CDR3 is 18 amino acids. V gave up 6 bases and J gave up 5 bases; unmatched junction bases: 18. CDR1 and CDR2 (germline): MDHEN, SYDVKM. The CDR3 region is CASSPLEAGTGVMETQYF. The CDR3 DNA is TGTGCCAGCAGCCCGTTGGAAGCCGGGACAGGGGTAATGGAGACCCAGTACTTC.

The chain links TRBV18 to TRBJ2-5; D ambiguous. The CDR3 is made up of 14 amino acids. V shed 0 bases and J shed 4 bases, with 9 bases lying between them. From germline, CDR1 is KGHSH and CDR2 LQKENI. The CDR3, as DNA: TGTGCCAGCTCACCACCTGAAGAACGAGAGACCCAGTACTTC. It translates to CASSPPEERETQYF.

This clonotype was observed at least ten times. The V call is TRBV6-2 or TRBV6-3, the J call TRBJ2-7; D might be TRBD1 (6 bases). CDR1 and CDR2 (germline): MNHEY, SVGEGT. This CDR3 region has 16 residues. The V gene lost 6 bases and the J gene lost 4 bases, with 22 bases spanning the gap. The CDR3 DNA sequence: TGTGCCAGCAGGGCGCTCGGGACACCGGTTACTTACGAGCAGTACTTC. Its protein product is CASRALGTPVTYEQYF.

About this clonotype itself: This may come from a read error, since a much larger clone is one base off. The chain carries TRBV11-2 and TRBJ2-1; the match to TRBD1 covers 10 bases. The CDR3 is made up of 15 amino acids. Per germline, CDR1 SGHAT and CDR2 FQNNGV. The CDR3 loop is CAGSPGTGAYNEQLF. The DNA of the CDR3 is TGTGCCGGCAGCCCCGGGACAGGGGCCTACAATGAGCAGCTCTTC.

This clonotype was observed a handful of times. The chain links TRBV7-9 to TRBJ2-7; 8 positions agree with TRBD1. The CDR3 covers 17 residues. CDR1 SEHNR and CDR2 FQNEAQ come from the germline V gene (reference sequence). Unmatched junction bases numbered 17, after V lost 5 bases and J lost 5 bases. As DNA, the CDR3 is TGTGCCAGCAGCCCCCAGGGGGCCAAATCCCTTGGCGACGAGCAGTACTTC. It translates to CASSPQGAKSLGDEQYF.

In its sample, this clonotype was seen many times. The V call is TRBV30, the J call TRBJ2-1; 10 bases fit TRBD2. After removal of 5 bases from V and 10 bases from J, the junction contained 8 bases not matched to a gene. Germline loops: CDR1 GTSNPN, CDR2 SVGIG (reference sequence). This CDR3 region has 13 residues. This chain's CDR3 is CAWGGLAVLEQFF. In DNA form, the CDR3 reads TGTGCCTGGGGCGGACTAGCGGTATTGGAGCAGTTCTTC.

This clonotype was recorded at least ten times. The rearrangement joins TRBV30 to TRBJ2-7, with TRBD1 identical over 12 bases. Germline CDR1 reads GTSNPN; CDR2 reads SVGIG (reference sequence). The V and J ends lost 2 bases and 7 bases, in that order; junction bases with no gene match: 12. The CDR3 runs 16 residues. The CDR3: CAWSLGVGQGAWEQYF. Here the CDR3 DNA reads TGTGCCTGGAGTCTGGGCGTGGGACAGGGGGCTTGGGAGCAGTACTTC.

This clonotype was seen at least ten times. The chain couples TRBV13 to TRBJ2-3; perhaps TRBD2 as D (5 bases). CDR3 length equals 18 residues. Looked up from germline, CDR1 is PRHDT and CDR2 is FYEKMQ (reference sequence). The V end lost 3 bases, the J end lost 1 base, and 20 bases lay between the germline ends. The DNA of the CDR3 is TGTGCCAGCAGCTTGAGTGGACTCGTGGTCTCTGGCACAGATACGCAGTATTTT. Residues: CASSLSGLVVSGTDTQYF.

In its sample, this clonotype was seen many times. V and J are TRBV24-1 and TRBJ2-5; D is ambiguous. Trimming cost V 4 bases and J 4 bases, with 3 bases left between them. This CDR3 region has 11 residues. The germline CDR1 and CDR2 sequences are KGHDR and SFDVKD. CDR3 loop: CATSERETQYF. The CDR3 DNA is TGTGCCACCAGTGAGCGAGAGACCCAGTACTTC.

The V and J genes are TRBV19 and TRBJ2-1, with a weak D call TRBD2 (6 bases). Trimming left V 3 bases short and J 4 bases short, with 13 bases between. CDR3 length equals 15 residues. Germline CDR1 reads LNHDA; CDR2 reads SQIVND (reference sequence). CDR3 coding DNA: TGTGCCAGTAGTATCCGGGGACTTCAATACAATGAGCAGTTCTTC. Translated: CASSIRGLQYNEQFF.

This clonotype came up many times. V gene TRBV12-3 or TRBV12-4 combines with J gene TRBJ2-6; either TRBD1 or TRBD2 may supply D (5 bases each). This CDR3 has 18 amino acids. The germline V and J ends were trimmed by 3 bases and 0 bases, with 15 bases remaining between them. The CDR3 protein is CASSFRGFVSSGANVLTF. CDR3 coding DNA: TGTGCCAGCAGTTTCCGGGGCTTCGTGTCCTCTGGGGCCAACGTCCTGACTTTC.

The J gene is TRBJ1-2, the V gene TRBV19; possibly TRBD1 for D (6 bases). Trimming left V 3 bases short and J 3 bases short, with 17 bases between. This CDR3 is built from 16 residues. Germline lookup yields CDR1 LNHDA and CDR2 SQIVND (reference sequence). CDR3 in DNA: TGTGCCAGTAGTATCTGGACAGCGGAGATTCACTATGGCTACACCTTC. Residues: CASSIWTAEIHYGYTF.

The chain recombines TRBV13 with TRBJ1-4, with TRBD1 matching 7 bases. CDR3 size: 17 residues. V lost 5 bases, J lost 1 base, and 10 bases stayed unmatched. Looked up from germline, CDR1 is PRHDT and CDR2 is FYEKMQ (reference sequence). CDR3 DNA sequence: TGTGCCAGCAGCAACCAGGGATACAGGGGAACTAATGAAAAACTGTTTTTT. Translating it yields CASSNQGYRGTNEKLFF.

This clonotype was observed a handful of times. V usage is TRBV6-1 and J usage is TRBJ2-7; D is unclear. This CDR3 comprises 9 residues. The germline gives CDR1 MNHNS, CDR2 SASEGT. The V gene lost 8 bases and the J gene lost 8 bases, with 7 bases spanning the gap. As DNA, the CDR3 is TGTGCCAGCGAGGAGAAGCAGTACTTC. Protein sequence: CASEEKQYF.

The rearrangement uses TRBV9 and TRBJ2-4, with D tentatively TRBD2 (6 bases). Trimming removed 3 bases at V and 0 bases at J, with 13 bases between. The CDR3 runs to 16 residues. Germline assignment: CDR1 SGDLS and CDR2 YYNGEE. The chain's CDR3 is CASSEGLGEAKNIQYF. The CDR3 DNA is TGTGCCAGCAGCGAGGGACTGGGGGAAGCCAAAAACATTCAGTACTTC.

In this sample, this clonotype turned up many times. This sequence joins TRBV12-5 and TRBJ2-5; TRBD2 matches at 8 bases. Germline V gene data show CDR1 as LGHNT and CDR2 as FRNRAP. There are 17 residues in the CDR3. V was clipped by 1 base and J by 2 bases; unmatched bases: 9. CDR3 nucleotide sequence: TGTGCTAGTGGTTTGGCGATCCTCGGGGGGGCTCAAGAGACCCAGTACTTC. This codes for CASGLAILGGAQETQYF.

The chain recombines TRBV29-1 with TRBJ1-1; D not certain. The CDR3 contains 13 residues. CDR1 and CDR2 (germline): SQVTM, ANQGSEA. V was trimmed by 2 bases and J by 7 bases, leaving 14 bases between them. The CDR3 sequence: CSVESGPSSEAFF. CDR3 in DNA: TGCAGCGTTGAATCAGGACCGAGCAGTGAAGCTTTCTTT.